The 8 T cell receptor beta chains below were found in one sample sequenced in a study of neurological immune-mediated disorders. Time point reported: technical triplicate 3. MiXCR was run by TCRdb on the 5' RACE reads, yielding one entry per CDR3 protein. The sample lists about 44,000 distinct CDR3 sequences, 20% to 25% seen once, with about 4.5% in the top ten. Sequenced: PBMCs. These receptors came from a man between 60 and 75 years old with HTLV-1-associated myelopathy (HAM/TSP).

This clonotype was picked up many times. This rearrangement joins TRBV20-1 to TRBJ2-3; the match to TRBD2 covers 7 bases. Unmatched junction bases numbered 15, after V lost 5 bases and J lost 4 bases. The CDR3 has 16 amino acids. CDR1 and CDR2 (germline): DFQATT, SNEGSKA (reference sequence). The CDR3 loop is CSAVPPRGSLADTQYF. The CDR3 region has the DNA TGCAGTGCTGTCCCCCCACGCGGGAGCTTGGCAGATACGCAGTATTTT.

The gene calls are TRBV10-1 and TRBJ1-5, with 8 bases lining up with TRBD1. The CDR3 totals 13 residues. With 4 bases clipped from V and 6 bases from J, the junction kept 2 bases outside the gene matches. The germline V gene has CDR1 WNHNN and CDR2 SYGVQD (reference sequence). CDR3 DNA: TGCGCCAGCAGTGCAGGGGGCGGTCAGCCCCAGCATTTT. Translated, it gives CASSAGGGQPQHF.

This clonotype came up many times. The CDR3 is CASSQTSGGTDTQYF. The CDR3 DNA is TGTGCCAGCAGCCAGACTAGCGGGGGGACGGATACGCAGTATTTT. This chain connects TRBV6-5 to TRBJ2-3, with 13 bases matching TRBD2. Germline lookup yields CDR1 MNHEY and CDR2 SVGAGI. The J segment lost 6 bases and the V segment lost 6 bases, leaving 6 bases of the junction unmatched. This CDR3 is built from 15 residues.

This clonotype was seen repeatedly, ten times or more. The V gene is TRBV18, the J gene TRBJ1-1, with 7 nucleotides matching TRBD1. Germline V gene data show CDR1 as KGHSH and CDR2 as LQKENI. The trim removed 3 bases at V and 5 bases at J, leaving 3 bases unmatched. The length of the CDR3 is 13 residues. This CDR3 is CASSPTGTTEAFF. The DNA for the CDR3 is TGTGCCAGCTCACCGACAGGGACGACTGAAGCTTTCTTT. The variable domain in full, with the rest retrieved from reference TRBV18 and TRBJ1-1, is NAGVMQNPRHLVRRRGQEARLRCSPMKGHSHVYWYRQLPEEGLKFMVYLQKENIIDESGMPKERFSAEFPKEGPSILRIQQVVRGDSAAYFCASSPTGTTEAFFGQGTRLTVV.

Of note for this clonotype: Because it lacks the conserved phenylalanine or tryptophan at the end, this CDR3 is likely a read error. It is unclear where the CDR3 begins or ends on the DNA, so no DNA is shown, and the CDR3 is as TCRdb lists it. This sequence joins TRBV2 and TRBJ1-1; the listed D gene, TRBD1, was not tested against the DNA. The CDR3 is 13 residues long, ends included. Germline V gene sequence: CDR1 SNHLY, CDR2 FYNNEI. CDR3 sequence: CAGTRGGRTEAIL.

This clonotype was detected many times. This chain links TRBV11-3 with TRBJ2-5; D not resolved. There are 11 residues in the CDR3. Trimming removed 5 bases at V and 5 bases at J, with 6 bases between. CDR1 SGHNT and CDR2 YENEEA come from the germline V gene. CDR3 bases: TGTGCCAGCAGCATTGATGAGACCCAGTACTTC. Its translation: CASSIDETQYF.

The rearrangement joins TRBV12-3 or TRBV12-4 to TRBJ1-5; 9 bases are a match to TRBD1. The J segment lost 3 bases and the V segment lost 5 bases, leaving 5 bases of the junction unmatched. The CDR3 has 15 amino acids. This chain's CDR3 is CASSPGTGFNQPQHF. CDR3 bases: TGTGCCAGCAGTCCCGGGACAGGGTTCAATCAGCCCCAGCATTTT.

This clonotype appeared many times. The chain has TRBV14 and TRBJ2-2; 8 positions agree with TRBD1. CDR1 is SGHDN and CDR2 is FVKESK in the germline V gene. Germline trimming cut 4 bases from V and 6 bases from J; bases unmatched to any gene: 7. The CDR3 has 15 residues. The CDR3 loop reads CASSPRQGNAGELFF. For the CDR3, the DNA is TGTGCCAGCAGCCCTAGACAGGGGAATGCCGGGGAGCTGTTTTTT.